This T cell receptor (beta chain) was recovered during a study of T-cell reconstitution after alpha-beta-depleted transplantation in children. TCRbeta library preparation incorporated unique molecular identifiers. Via MiXCR, TCRdb re-called the PCR reads, giving one row per CDR3 protein. This table has 500,000 to 600,000 distinct CDR3 sequences, 20% to 30% appearing once. Germline CDR1 is SNHLY and CDR2 is FYNNEI. There are 14 residues in the CDR3. V was clipped by 7 bases and J by 4 bases, with 14 bases between them. This clonotype was observed a few times. The chain has TRBV2 and TRBJ2-1, with D perhaps matching TRBD1 or TRBD2 (5 bases each). The specimen comprised PBMCs, sampled before TCRalphabeta/CD19-depleted stem cell transplant. This TCR was sampled from a boy in the first two years of life with Wiskott-Aldrich syndrome, due to receive a stem cell transplant. The CDR3 DNA sequence: TGTGCCAGCACGGGGTGGGGGAATTACAATGAGCAGTTCTTC. This gives the protein CASTGWGNYNEQFF.